This TCR beta chain was documented in a study of monozygotic twins with inflammatory bowel disease. Incorporation of UMIs carrying a 6-nucleotide sample barcode was performed by template switching. TCRdb processed the 5' RACE reads again and assigns one entry to each CDR3 protein, with no DNA. Its clone listing holds around 380,000 distinct CDR3 sequences. The germline V gene has CDR1 MNHEY and CDR2 SVGEGT. The CDR3 runs 16 residues. General observations from the study: Support was absent for any single strong signal or clonotype linked to IBD. Especially with disease activity, IBD patients had fewer clonotypes in common with others than healthy twins did.

Concerning this clonotype: Antigen: not known.

The V call is TRBV6-2 or TRBV6-3, the J call TRBJ2-1. The sequencing input was blood. This clonotype was obtained from a human donor with ulcerative colitis or Crohn's disease, or a healthy co-twin of an affected twin (not recorded which). The CDR3: CASSYSRFQDYNEQFF.